The 17 T cell receptor beta chains below were found in one sample sequenced in a study of Graves' ophthalmopathy and Graves' hyperthyroidism (dated by TCRdb to the late 2010s). Reads for this sample came from an Illumina HiSeq 2000. For repertoire sequencing, the TCR beta CDR3 regions were amplified from RNA transcripts. The first round was an RT-PCR using HTBI primers with the Qiagen OneStep RT-PCR kit, and this first round was followed by a second-round multiplex PCR, then size selection and purification. TCRdb reran the public reads through fastp at Q25 and MiXCR, keeping productive beta chains. Each record represents a unique CDR3 protein, reported with the most common genes and DNA among its rows. Recorded for this sample are 150,000 or so distinct CDR3 sequences; 35% to 50% of them occurred a single time. The ten most abundant clones make up roughly 8.9% of the sample. The sequencing sample was made of peripheral blood. Receptor source: a man younger than 40 with Graves' ophthalmopathy. Donor details come from another sample of the same person, matched by shared clones.

This clonotype showed up many times. This chain uses TRBV15 with TRBJ2-7; the match to TRBD2 covers 8 bases. The CDR3 is made up of 15 amino acids. J was trimmed by 3 bases and V by 5 bases; bases with no gene match: 9. Germline V gives CDR1 LNHNV, CDR2 YYDKDF (reference sequence). The CDR3, as DNA: TGTGCCACCAGCCCAGAACTAGCGGATAACTACGAGCAGTACTTC. It codes for CATSPELADNYEQYF.

On this clonotype itself: The germline gene is not matched at one end of the junction; a read error may be the cause. This sequence joins TRBV12-3 or TRBV12-4 and TRBJ2-7; maybe TRBD1 (6 bases). The CDR3 loop spans 13 amino acids. The CDR3 is CASSFGQSYEQYF. The CDR3 nucleotides are TGCGCCAGCAGTTTTGGACAGTCCTACGAGCAGTACTTC.

This clonotype was seen many times. V gene TRBV28 combines with J gene TRBJ1-2; D ambiguous. The V and J ends lost 8 bases and 4 bases respectively, with 29 bases between them. This CDR3 is 18 amino acids long. Germline CDR1 MDHEN, CDR2 SYDVKM. The CDR3 nucleotides read TGTGCCAGCGGCCGCCGGCAGGCGGAATGGGAAGTTCCCTATGGCTACACCTTC. The encoded protein is CASGRRQAEWEVPYGYTF.

Many counts were recorded for this clonotype. The chain is built from TRBV27 and TRBJ1-3, with unresolved D. Germline V gene sequence: CDR1 MNHEY, CDR2 SMNVEV (reference sequence). V was clipped by 3 bases and J by 5 bases, with 14 bases between them. The CDR3 runs to 15 residues. CDR3 DNA: TGTGCCAGCAGTTTGAAGTCGGAGTGGAGAAACACCATATATTTT. It translates to CASSLKSEWRNTIYF.

This clonotype was counted at least ten times. The V call is TRBV2, the J call TRBJ1-1, with D unclear. The CDR3 covers 13 residues. V lost 5 bases, J lost 1 base, and 8 bases lay in between. In germline, CDR1 is SNHLY, CDR2 FYNNEI. CDR3 nucleotide sequence: TGTGCCAGCAGTACTTTGGAGAACACTGAAGCTTTCTTT. Its translation is CASSTLENTEAFF.

This clonotype was seen a single time. V and J are TRBV2 and TRBJ1-5; no clear D gene. Germline assignment: CDR1 SNHLY and CDR2 FYNNEI. V was trimmed by 6 bases and J by 0 bases, leaving 12 bases between them. This CDR3 is built from 15 residues. In DNA form, the CDR3 reads TGTGCCAGCAGGCTCGGACGGAATAGCAATCAGCCCCAGCATTTT. Amino acid sequence: CASRLGRNSNQPQHF.

The chain carries TRBV7-3 and TRBJ2-5; 10 nucleotides agree with TRBD2. The CDR3 spans 17 residues. CDR1 and CDR2 (germline): SGHTA, FQGTGA. V lost 2 bases, J lost 5 bases, and 11 bases stayed unmatched. The chain's CDR3 is CASSLFQKREGRETQYF. In DNA, the CDR3 is TGTGCCAGCAGCTTATTTCAGAAGCGGGAGGGCCGGGAGACCCAGTACTTC.

This clonotype occurred many times. The chain combines TRBV6-2 or TRBV6-3 with TRBJ2-7, with TRBD2 matching over 8 bases. V gave up 7 bases and J gave up 4 bases; unmatched junction bases: 9. CDR3 length: 14 amino acids. Germline lookup yields CDR1 MNHEY and CDR2 SVGEGT. CDR3 protein: CASTSSGPLYEQYF. CDR3 coding DNA: TGTGCCAGCACATCTAGCGGGCCGCTATACGAGCAGTACTTC.

J is TRBJ2-7 and V is TRBV6-1; D is perhaps TRBD1 or TRBD2 (6 bases each). The germline V gene encodes CDR1 MNHNS and CDR2 SASEGT. The V and J ends lost 9 bases and 5 bases respectively, with 17 bases between them. There are 13 residues in the CDR3. The CDR3 nucleotides read TGTGCCAGTTATCAGGAGGGGGACCACGAGCAGTACTTC. Its translation is CASYQEGDHEQYF.

This clonotype was observed many times. The V and J genes are TRBV4-1 and TRBJ2-2; 7 bases fit TRBD1. J gave up 2 bases and V 4 bases, and 10 bases lay outside the gene matches. The germline gives CDR1 MGHRA, CDR2 YSYEKL. The CDR3 has 17 amino acids. CDR3 DNA: TGCGCCAGCAGCCCCCAACCGACAGGGATTAACACCGGGGAGCTGTTTTTT. It is translated as CASSPQPTGINTGELFF.

This clonotype has ten or more counts. The chain employs TRBV2 and TRBJ1-1; the D is unclear. Germline V gene lookup returns CDR1 SNHLY and CDR2 FYNNEI. This CDR3 contains 11 residues. Trimming pared 4 bases from V and 6 bases from J, leaving 6 bases between. The chain's CDR3 is CASSVGSEAFF. CDR3 DNA sequence: TGTGCCAGCAGTGTCGGCTCTGAAGCTTTCTTT.

The rearrangement joins TRBV7-2 to TRBJ1-2; TRBD1 is a possible D gene (6 bases). V gave up 3 bases and J gave up 8 bases, with 19 bases separating them. Germline V lookup: CDR1 SGHTA, CDR2 FQGNSA. This CDR3 has 15 residues. The CDR3 region is CASSFSGQLSGGYTF. CDR3 nucleotides: TGTGCCAGCAGCTTTTCGGGACAACTCAGTGGAGGCTACACCTTC.

The rearrangement links TRBV20-1 to TRBJ1-6, with D hard to call. V was cut by 0 bases and J by 6 bases, with 12 bases left in between. The CDR3 loop spans 15 amino acids. The germline V gene has CDR1 DFQATT and CDR2 SNEGSKA (reference sequence). The CDR3 here is CSARDQISRNSPLHF. DNA of the CDR3: TGCAGTGCTAGAGATCAGATCTCTCGTAATTCACCCCTCCACTTT.

This chain connects TRBV7-2 to TRBJ2-5, with D unresolved. Germline assignment: CDR1 SGHTA and CDR2 FQGNSA. V was trimmed by 5 bases and J by 3 bases, leaving 13 bases between them. The CDR3 covers 14 residues. CDR3 in DNA: TGTGCCAGCAGCCCTACCGGGTCAGAAGAGACCCAGTACTTC. Amino acids: CASSPTGSEETQYF. Full variable domain (outside the CDR3, taken from reference TRBV7-2 and TRBJ2-5): GAGVSQSPSNKVTEKGKDVELRCDPISGHTALYWYRQSLGQGLEFLIYFQGNSAPDKSGLPSDRFSAERTGGSVSTLTIQRTQQEDSAVYLCASSPTGSEETQYFGPGTRLLVL.

This clonotype was recorded once. The chain carries TRBV12-3 or TRBV12-4 and TRBJ2-5, with 8 positions matching TRBD1. The junction had 9 bases not matched to a gene; V was cut back by 7 bases and J by 5 bases. There are 14 residues in the CDR3. CDR3 region: CASTKTGAGETQYF. In DNA form, the CDR3 reads TGTGCCAGCACCAAGACAGGGGCTGGGGAGACCCAGTACTTC.

This chain connects TRBV28 to TRBJ2-5; a possible D gene is TRBD2 (6 bases). The ends were cut back, 5 bases at V and 4 bases at J, with 14 bases in the middle. CDR3 length: 14 amino acids. Per the germline V gene, CDR1 is MDHEN and CDR2 is SYDVKM. In nucleotides, the CDR3 is TGTGCCAGCAGTCAAGGCGGGACGGGAGAGACCCAGTACTTC. This codes for CASSQGGTGETQYF.

The gene calls are TRBV28 and TRBJ2-7; D might be TRBD2 (5 bases). The CDR3 loop spans 14 amino acids. V lost 5 bases to trimming and J lost 4 bases, with 15 bases between them. Germline lookup yields CDR1 MDHEN and CDR2 SYDVKM. For the CDR3, the DNA is TGTGCCAGCAGTCTAACGGATGGGAGATACGAGCAGTACTTC. As protein: CASSLTDGRYEQYF.